This record looks at one T cell receptor beta chain sequence and its context. These data are taken from a study of blood T cell repertoires in COVID-19. Measured with immunoSEQ multiplex PCR; TCRdb has only the in-frame clones, and not every one. The sample has over 25,000 clones, over 70% seen once; the top ten hold roughly 15%. This CDR3 is 13 amino acids long. Germline-derived CDR1 and CDR2 are MNHNY and SVGAGI (reference sequence). V shed 6 bases and J shed 2 bases, with 10 bases lying between them. The receptor was isolated from a man in his 70s with active COVID-19. Sequencing was performed on peripheral blood. The J gene is TRBJ1-2, the V gene TRBV6-6; D is possibly TRBD1 (6 bases). CDR3 nucleotides: TGTGCCAGCAGCTCCACAGGGAACTATGGCTACACCTTC. Its translation: CASSSTGNYGYTF.